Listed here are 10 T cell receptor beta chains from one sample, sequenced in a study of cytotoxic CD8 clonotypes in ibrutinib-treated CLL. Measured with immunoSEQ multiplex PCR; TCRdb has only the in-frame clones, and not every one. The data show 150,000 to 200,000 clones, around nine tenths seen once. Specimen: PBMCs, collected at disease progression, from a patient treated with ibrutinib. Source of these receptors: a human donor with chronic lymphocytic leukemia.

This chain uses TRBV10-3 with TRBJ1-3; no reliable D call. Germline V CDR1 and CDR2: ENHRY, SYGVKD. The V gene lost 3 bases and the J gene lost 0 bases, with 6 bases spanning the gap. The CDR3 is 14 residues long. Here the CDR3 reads CAISDANSGNTIYF. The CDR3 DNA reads TGTGCCATCAGTGACGCTAACTCTGGAAACACCATATATTTT.

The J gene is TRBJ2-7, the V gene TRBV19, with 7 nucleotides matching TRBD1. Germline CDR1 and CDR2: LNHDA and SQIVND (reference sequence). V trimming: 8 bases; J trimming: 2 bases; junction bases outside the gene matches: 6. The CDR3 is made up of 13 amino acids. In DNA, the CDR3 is TGTGCCAGTGAGGGACAGCAGACCTACGAGCAGTACTTC. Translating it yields CASEGQQTYEQYF.

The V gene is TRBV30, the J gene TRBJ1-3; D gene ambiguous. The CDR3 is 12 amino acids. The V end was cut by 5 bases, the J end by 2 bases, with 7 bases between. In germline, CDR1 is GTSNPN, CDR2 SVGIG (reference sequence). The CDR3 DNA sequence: TGTGCCTGGTCCTCTCCTGGAAACACCATATATTTT. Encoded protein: CAWSSPGNTIYF.

Here the CDR3 DNA reads TGTGCCAGCAGTCCCCGCGGGGTGGACTATGGCTACACCTTC. Amino acids: CASSPRGVDYGYTF. J is TRBJ1-2 and V is TRBV6-5; no clear D. This CDR3 is built from 14 residues. Germline V gene lookup returns CDR1 MNHEY and CDR2 SVGAGI. V was trimmed by 5 bases and J by 3 bases, leaving 13 bases between them.

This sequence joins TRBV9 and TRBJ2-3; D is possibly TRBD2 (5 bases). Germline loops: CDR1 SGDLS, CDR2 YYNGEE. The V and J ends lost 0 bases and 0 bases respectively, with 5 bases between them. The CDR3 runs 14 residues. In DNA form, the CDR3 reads TGTGCCAGCAGCGTAGCGGGGAGCACAGATACGCAGTATTTT. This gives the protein CASSVAGSTDTQYF.

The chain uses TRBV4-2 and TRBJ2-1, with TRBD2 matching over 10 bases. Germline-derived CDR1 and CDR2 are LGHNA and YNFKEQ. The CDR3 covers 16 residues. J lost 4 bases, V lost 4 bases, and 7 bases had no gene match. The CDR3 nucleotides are TGTGCCAGCAGCCGGGCAGCGGGAGGGGAGTACAATGAGCAGTTCTTC. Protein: CASSRAAGGEYNEQFF.

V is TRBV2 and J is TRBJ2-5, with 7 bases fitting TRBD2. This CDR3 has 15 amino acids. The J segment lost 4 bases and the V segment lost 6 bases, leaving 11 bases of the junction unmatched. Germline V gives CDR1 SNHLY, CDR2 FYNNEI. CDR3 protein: CASRPDAPGGETQYF. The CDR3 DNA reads TGTGCCAGCAGGCCGGACGCCCCGGGGGGAGAGACCCAGTACTTC.

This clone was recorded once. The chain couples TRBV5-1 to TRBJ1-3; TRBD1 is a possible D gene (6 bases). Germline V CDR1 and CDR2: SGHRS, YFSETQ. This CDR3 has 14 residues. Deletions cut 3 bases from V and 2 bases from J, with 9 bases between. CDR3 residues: CASSWTEPGNTIYF. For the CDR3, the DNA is TGCGCCAGCAGCTGGACAGAACCTGGAAACACCATATATTTT.

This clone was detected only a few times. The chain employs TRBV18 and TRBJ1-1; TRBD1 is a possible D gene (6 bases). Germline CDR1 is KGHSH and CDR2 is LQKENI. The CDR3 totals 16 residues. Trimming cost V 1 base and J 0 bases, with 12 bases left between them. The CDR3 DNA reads TGTGCCAGCTCACCACGAGGACAGACCATGAACACTGAAGCTTTCTTT. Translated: CASSPRGQTMNTEAFF.

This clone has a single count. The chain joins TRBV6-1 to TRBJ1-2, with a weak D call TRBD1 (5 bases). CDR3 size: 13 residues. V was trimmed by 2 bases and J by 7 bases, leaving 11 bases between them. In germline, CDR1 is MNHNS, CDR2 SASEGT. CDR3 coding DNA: TGTGCCAGCAGTGAAAGTCAGGGTTCTGGCTACACCTTC. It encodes CASSESQGSGYTF.